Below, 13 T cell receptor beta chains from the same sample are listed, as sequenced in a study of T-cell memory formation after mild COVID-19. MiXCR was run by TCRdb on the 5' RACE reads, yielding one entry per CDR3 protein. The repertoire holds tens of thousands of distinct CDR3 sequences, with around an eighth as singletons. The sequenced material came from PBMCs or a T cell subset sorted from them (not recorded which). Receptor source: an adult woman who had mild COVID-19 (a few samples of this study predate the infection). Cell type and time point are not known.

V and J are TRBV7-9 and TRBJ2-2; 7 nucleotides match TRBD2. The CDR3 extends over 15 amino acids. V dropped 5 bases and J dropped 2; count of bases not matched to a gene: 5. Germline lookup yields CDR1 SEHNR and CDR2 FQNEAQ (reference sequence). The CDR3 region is CASSGTKLNTGELFF. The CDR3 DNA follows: TGTGCCAGCAGCGGGACTAAACTTAACACCGGGGAGCTGTTTTTT.

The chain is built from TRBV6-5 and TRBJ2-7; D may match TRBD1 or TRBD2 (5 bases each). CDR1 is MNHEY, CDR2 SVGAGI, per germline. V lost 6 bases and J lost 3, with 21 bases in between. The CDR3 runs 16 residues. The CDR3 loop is CASSLTPGRIVYEQYF. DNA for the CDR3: TGTGCCAGCAGCCTAACTCCGGGACGTATCGTCTACGAGCAGTACTTC.

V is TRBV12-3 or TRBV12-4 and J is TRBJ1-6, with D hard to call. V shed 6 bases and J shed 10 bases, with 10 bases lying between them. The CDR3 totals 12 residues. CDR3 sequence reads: CASSPTLSPLHF. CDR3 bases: TGTGCCAGCAGCCCAACATTATCACCCCTCCACTTT.

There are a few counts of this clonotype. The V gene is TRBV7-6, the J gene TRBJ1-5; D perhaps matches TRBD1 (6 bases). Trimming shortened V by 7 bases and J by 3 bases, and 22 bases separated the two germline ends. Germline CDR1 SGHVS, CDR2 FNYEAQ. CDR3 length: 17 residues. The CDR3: CASTPEGPGTNNQPQHF. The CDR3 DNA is TGTGCCAGCACCCCCGAAGGGCCCGGGACAAACAATCAGCCCCAGCATTTT. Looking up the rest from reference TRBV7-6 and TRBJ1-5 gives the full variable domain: GAGVSQSPRYKVTKRGQDVALRCDPISGHVSLYWYRQALGQGPEFLTYFNYEAQQDKSGLPNDRFSAERPEGSISTLTIQRTEQRDSAMYRCASTPEGPGTNNQPQHFGDGTRLSIL.

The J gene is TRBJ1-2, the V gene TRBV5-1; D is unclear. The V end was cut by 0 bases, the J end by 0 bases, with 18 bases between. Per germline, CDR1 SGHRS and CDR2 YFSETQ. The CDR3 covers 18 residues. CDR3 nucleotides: TGCGCCAGCAGCTTGGTGGGTGAAACCGACATTTCTAACTATGGCTACACCTTC. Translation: CASSLVGETDISNYGYTF.

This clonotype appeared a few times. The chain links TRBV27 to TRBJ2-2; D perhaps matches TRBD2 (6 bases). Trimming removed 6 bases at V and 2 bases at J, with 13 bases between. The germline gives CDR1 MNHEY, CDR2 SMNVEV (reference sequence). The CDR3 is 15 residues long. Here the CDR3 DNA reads TGTGCCAGCAGGCCTTTTAGCGGAAACACCGGGGAGCTGTTTTTT. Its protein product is CASRPFSGNTGELFF.

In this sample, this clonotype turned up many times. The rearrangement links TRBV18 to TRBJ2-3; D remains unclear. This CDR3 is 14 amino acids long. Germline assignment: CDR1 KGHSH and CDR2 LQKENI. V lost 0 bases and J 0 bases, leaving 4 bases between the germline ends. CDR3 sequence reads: CASSPPGSTDTQYF. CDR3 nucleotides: TGTGCCAGCTCACCACCCGGTAGCACAGATACGCAGTATTTT.

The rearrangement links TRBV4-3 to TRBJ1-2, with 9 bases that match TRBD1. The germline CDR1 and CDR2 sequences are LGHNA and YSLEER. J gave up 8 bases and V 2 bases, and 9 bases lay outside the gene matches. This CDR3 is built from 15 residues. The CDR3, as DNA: TGCGCCAGCAGCCAACCCCCGGACAGGGGCGGAGGCTACACCTTC. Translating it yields CASSQPPDRGGGYTF.

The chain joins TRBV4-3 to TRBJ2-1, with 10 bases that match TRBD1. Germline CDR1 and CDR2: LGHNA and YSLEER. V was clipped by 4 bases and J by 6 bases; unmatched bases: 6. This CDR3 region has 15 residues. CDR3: CASSPGTGEANEQFF. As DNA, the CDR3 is TGCGCCAGCAGCCCCGGGACAGGGGAAGCCAATGAGCAGTTCTTC.

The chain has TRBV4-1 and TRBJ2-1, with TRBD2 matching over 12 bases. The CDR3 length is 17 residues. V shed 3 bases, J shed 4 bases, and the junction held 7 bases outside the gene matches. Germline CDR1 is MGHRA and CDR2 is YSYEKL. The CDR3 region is CASSHTPGLAGYNEQFF. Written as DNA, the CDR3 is TGCGCCAGCAGCCACACCCCGGGACTAGCGGGTTACAATGAGCAGTTCTTC.

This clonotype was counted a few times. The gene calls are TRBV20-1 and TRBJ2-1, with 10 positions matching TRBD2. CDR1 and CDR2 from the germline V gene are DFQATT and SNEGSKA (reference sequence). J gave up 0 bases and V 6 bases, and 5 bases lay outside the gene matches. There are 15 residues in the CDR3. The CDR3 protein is CSASSGRSSYNEQFF. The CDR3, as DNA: TGCAGTGCAAGTAGCGGGAGGAGCTCCTACAATGAGCAGTTCTTC.

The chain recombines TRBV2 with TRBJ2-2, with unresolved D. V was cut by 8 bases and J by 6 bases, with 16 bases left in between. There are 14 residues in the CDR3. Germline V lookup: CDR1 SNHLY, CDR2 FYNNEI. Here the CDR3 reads CASPLRANSGELFF. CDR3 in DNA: TGTGCCAGCCCTCTACGCGCTAACTCCGGGGAGCTGTTTTTT. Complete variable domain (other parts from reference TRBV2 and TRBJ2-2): EPEVTQTPSHQVTQMGQEVILRCVPISNHLYFYWYRQILGQKVEFLVSFYNNEISEKSEIFDDQFSVERPDGSNFTLKIRSTKLEDSAMYFCASPLRANSGELFFGEGSRLTVL.

The CDR3 is CASSENAWETQYF. DNA for the CDR3: TGTGCCAGCAGTGAAAACGCCTGGGAGACCCAGTACTTC. The rearrangement uses TRBV2 and TRBJ2-5; no reliable D call. Between the trimmed V and J ends, which lost 2 bases and 5 bases, there was a span of 9 bases. There are 13 residues in the CDR3. Germline lookup yields CDR1 SNHLY and CDR2 FYNNEI. Based on the CDR3 plus reference TRBV2 and TRBJ2-5, the full variable domain is EPEVTQTPSHQVTQMGQEVILRCVPISNHLYFYWYRQILGQKVEFLVSFYNNEISEKSEIFDDQFSVERPDGSNFTLKIRSTKLEDSAMYFCASSENAWETQYFGPGTRLLVL.